These 9 T cell receptor beta chains share one sample of origin, sequenced in a study of blood T cell repertoires in COVID-19 (dated by TCRdb to between 2020 and 2021). Library generation was performed with the immunoSEQ multiplex PCR assay. The immuneACCESS repertoire file appears here via TCRdb, limited to in-frame rearrangements. These files lack a portion of the clones; in checked studies, under half of the deficit traces to unresolved V genes, and the cause of the others is not known. This sample is represented by roughly 270,000 clones; roughly 85% of them were singletons. The ten most abundant clones make up roughly 5% of the sample. Sequenced: peripheral blood. The receptors shown here come from a man aged 50 to 59 with active or convalescent COVID-19.

This clone was seen more than once but under ten times. V and J are TRBV28 and TRBJ1-6; TRBD1 aligns across 7 bases. CDR3 length: 16 amino acids. Germline CDR1 is MDHEN and CDR2 is SYDVKM. J was trimmed by 1 base and V by 5 bases; bases with no gene match: 5. The CDR3, as DNA: TGTGCCAGCAGTGTCACCAGGGGGTCCTATAATTCACCCCTCCACTTT. It specifies CASSVTRGSYNSPLHF.

The gene calls are TRBV10-1 and TRBJ2-7; possible D gene TRBD2, 6 bases. The CDR3 covers 16 residues. Trimming took 1 base from V and 4 from J, leaving 17 bases between them. Looked up from germline, CDR1 is WNHNN and CDR2 is SYGVQD (reference sequence). CDR3 in amino acids: CASSEYNSGEVYEQYF. CDR3 nucleotides: TGCGCCAGCAGTGAGTACAATAGCGGAGAGGTGTACGAGCAGTACTTC.

This chain joins TRBV7-9 and TRBJ2-2; 10 nucleotides align to TRBD1. This CDR3 comprises 16 residues. Germline V lookup: CDR1 SEHNR, CDR2 FQNEAQ (reference sequence). The V and J ends lost 2 bases and 3 bases, in that order; junction bases with no gene match: 3. DNA of the CDR3: TGTGCCAGCAGCTTAAGACAGGGGGCTTACACCGGGGAGCTGTTTTTT. It translates to CASSLRQGAYTGELFF.

The genes are TRBV5-1 and TRBJ2-1; 10 bases line up with TRBD2. Per the germline V gene, CDR1 is SGHRS and CDR2 is YFSETQ. The V and J ends lost 5 bases and 5 bases, in that order; junction bases with no gene match: 10. The CDR3 totals 16 residues. CDR3 region: CASRPIPSGRNNEQFF. As DNA, the CDR3 is TGCGCCAGCAGACCCATACCTAGCGGGAGAAACAATGAGCAGTTCTTC.

The CDR3 DNA is TGTGCCACCAGTGATTTATCCGTCCCGAACACTGAAGCTTTCTTT. Translation gives CATSDLSVPNTEAFF. The chain joins TRBV24-1 to TRBJ1-1; D is undetermined. Trimming cost V 1 base and J 1 base, with 9 bases left between them. CDR1 is KGHDR and CDR2 is SFDVKD in the germline V gene. The CDR3 runs to 15 residues.

This clone appeared once. V gene TRBV30 combines with J gene TRBJ1-2; D unresolved. This CDR3 spans 12 amino acids. The V end lost 2 bases, the J end lost 2 bases, and 6 bases lay between the germline ends. Germline-derived CDR1 and CDR2 are GTSNPN and SVGIG (reference sequence). CDR3 protein: CAWSYKNYGYTF. CDR3 coding DNA: TGTGCCTGGAGTTACAAGAACTATGGCTACACCTTC.

This chain uses TRBV7-9 with TRBJ1-2, with TRBD1 identical over 7 bases. Germline trimming cut 1 base from V and 4 bases from J; bases unmatched to any gene: 3. The CDR3 covers 14 residues. The V gene's germline CDR1 is SEHNR and CDR2 FQNEAQ (reference sequence). CDR3 DNA: TGTGCCAGCAGCTTAGGGACAGGAGTCTATGGCTACACCTTC. Its translation is CASSLGTGVYGYTF.

The chain joins TRBV5-1 to TRBJ2-1; 10 bases agree with TRBD2. In germline, CDR1 is SGHRS, CDR2 YFSETQ. V lost 3 bases, J lost 8 bases, and 8 bases stayed unmatched. The CDR3 totals 15 residues. CDR3 DNA: TGCGCCAGCAGCTCGCTGGGACTAGCGTACGATGAGCAGTTCTTC. Translating it yields CASSSLGLAYDEQFF.

Concerning this clone itself: The sample holds other DNA sequences that translate to the same CDR3. This chain connects TRBV19 to TRBJ2-4; D remains ambiguous. The V gene's germline CDR1 is LNHDA and CDR2 SQIVND (reference sequence). The V and J ends lost 4 bases and 0 bases respectively, with 4 bases between them. This CDR3 is 13 amino acids long. This chain's CDR3 is CASSNIAKNIQYF. The DNA of the CDR3 is TGTGCCAGTAGTAATATAGCCAAAAACATTCAGTACTTC.